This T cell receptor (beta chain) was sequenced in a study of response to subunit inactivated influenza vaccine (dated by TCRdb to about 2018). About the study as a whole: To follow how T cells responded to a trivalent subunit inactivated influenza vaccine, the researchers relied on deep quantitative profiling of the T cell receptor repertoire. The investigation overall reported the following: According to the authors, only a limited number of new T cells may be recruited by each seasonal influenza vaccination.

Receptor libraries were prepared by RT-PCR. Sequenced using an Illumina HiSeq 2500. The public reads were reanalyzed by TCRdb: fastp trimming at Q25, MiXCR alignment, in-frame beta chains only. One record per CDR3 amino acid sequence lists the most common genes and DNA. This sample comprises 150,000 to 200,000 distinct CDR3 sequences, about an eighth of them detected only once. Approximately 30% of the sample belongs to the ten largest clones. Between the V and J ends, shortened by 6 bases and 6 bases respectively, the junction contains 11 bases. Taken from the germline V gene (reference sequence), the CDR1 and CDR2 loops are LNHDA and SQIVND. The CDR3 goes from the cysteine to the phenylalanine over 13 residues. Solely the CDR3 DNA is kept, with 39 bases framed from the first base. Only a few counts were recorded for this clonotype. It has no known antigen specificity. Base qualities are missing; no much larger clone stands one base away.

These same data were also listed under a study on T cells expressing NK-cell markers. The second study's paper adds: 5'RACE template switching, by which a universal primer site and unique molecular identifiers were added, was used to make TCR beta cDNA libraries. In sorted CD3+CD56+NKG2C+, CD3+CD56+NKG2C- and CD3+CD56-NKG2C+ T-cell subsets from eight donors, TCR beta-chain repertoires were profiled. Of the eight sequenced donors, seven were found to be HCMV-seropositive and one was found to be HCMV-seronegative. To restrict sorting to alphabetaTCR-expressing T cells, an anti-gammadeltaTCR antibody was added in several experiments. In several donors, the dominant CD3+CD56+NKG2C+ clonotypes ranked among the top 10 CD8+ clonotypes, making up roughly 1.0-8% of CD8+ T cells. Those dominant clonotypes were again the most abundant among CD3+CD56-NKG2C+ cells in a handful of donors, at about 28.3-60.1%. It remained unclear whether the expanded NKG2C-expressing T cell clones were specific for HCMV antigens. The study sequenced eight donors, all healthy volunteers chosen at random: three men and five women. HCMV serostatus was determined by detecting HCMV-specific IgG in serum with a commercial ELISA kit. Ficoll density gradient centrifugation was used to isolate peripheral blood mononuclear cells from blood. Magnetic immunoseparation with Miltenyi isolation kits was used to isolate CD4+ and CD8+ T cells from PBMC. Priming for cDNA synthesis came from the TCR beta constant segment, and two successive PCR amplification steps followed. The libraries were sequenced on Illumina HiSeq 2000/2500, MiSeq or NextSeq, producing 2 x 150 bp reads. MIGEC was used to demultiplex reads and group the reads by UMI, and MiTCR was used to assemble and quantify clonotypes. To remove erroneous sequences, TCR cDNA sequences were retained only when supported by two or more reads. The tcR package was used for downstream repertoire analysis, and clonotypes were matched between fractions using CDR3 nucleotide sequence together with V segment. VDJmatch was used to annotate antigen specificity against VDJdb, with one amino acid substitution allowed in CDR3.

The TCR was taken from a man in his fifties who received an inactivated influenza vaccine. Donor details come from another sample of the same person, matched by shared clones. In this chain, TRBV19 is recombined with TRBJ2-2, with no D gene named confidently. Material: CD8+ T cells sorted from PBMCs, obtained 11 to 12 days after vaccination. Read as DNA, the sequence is TGTGCCAGTAGGGTGCAGGCTCCCGGGGAGCTGTTTTTT. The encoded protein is CASRVQAPGELFF.